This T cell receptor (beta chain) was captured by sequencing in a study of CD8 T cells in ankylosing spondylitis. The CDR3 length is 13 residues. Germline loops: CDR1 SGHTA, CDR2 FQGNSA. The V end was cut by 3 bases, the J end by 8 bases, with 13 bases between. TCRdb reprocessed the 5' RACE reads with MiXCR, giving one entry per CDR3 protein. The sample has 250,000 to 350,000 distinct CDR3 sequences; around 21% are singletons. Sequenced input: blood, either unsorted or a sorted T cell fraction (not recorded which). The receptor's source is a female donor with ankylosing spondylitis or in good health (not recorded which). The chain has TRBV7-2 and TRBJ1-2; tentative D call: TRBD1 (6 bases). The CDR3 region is CASSFNRERGYTF. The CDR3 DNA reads TGTGCCAGCAGCTTTAACAGGGAGAGAGGCTACACCTTC.